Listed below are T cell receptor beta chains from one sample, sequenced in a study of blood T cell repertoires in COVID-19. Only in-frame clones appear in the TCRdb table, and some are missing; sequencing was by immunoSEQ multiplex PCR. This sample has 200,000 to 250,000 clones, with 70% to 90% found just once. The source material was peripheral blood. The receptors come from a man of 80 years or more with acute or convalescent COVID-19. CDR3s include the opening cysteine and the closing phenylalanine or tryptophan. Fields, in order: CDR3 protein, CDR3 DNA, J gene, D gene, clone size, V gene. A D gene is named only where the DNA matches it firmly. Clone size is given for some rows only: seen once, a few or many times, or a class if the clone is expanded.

CASSLDGGRASTGELFF TGTGCCAGCAGCCTAGACGGCGGGAGGGCATCCACCGGGGAGCTGTTTTTT TRBJ2-2 TRBD2 . TRBV7-7
CASSQRGADTQYF TGTGCCAGCAGCCAGCGGGGGGCAGATACGCAGTATTTT TRBJ2-3 TRBD2 . TRBV12-3/TRBV12-4
CASSHDRVYGYTF TGCGCCAGCAGCCACGACAGGGTCTATGGCTACACCTTC TRBJ1-2 TRBD1 . TRBV4-3
CASSLAREGGSGNTIYF TGTGCCAGCAGCTTGGCTAGGGAAGGAGGCTCTGGAAACACCATATATTTT TRBJ1-3 . once TRBV7-6
CASSLLTGVYEQYF TGTGCCAGCAGTTTATTGACAGGAGTGTACGAGCAGTACTTC TRBJ2-7 . . TRBV28
CASRQGAPGNTIYF TGTGCCAGCAGACAGGGGGCGCCCGGAAACACCATATATTTT TRBJ1-3 TRBD1 . TRBV6-5
CASSLGQPLNLGNTIYF TGCGCCAGCAGCTTGGGACAGCCTCTTAATCTCGGAAACACCATATATTTT TRBJ1-3 . few TRBV5-1
CASSLAERASPLHF TGTGCCAGTAGTTTAGCCGAGCGCGCCTCACCCCTCCACTTT TRBJ1-6 . . TRBV19
CATSDGGLADTGELFF TGTGCCACCAGCGACGGCGGGCTAGCGGACACCGGGGAGCTGTTTTTT TRBJ2-2 TRBD2 . TRBV24-1
CASSLTQEFANTIYF TGTGCCAGCAGCTTAACCCAGGAATTTGCAAACACCATATATTTT TRBJ1-3 . . TRBV9
CASSLIAGGWPSPNEQFF TGTGCCAGCAGTTTAATTGCGGGGGGCTGGCCTTCCCCCAATGAGCAGTTCTTC TRBJ2-1 TRBD2 . TRBV28
CATSDPRDLTYEQYF TGTGCCACCAGTGATCCCCGGGACTTAACCTACGAGCAGTACTTC TRBJ2-7 . . TRBV24-1
CSVDLGLAGTYEQYF TGCAGCGTCGACCTGGGACTAGCGGGGACCTACGAGCAGTACTTC TRBJ2-7 TRBD2 . TRBV29-1
CASSPLGLAGGNSYNEQFF TGTGCCAGCTCACCATTGGGACTAGCGGGAGGTAACTCCTACAATGAGCAGTTCTTC TRBJ2-1 TRBD2 . TRBV18
CAGKQGNGNSPLHF TGTGCCGGGAAACAGGGGAATGGGAATTCACCCCTCCACTTT TRBJ1-6 TRBD1 few TRBV30
CASSLLGQGTETQYF TGTGCCAGCAGTCTACTGGGACAGGGGACAGAGACCCAGTACTTC TRBJ2-5 TRBD1 few TRBV5-5
CASSRDRNQPQHF TGTGCCAGTTCCCGGGACAGAAATCAGCCCCAGCATTTT TRBJ1-5 TRBD1 . TRBV2
CSVVWASSSGANVLTF TGCAGCGTTGTTTGGGCCAGTAGCTCTGGGGCCAACGTCCTGACTTTC TRBJ2-6 . . TRBV29-1
CASSVTGTGGNTGELFF TGCGCCAGCAGCGTGACCGGGACAGGGGGTAACACCGGGGAGCTGTTTTTT TRBJ2-2 TRBD1 . TRBV5-1
CASSSSWTGHYEQYF TGTGCCAGCAGTTCCTCGTGGACAGGACACTACGAGCAGTACTTC TRBJ2-7 TRBD1 . TRBV27
CATKTGFSTGELFF TGTGCCACCAAGACAGGGTTTAGCACCGGGGAGCTGTTTTTT TRBJ2-2 TRBD1 . TRBV3-1/TRBV3-2
CASSAQDSPLHF TGTGCCAGCAGCGCCCAGGATTCACCCCTCCACTTT TRBJ1-6 . . TRBV21-1
CASSLIGGTSGQQFF TGTGCCAGCAGCTTAATCGGTGGGACTAGCGGACAGCAGTTCTTC TRBJ2-1 TRBD2 . TRBV7-3
CASSLWQGVNEQFF TGTGCCAGCAGTTTATGGCAGGGGGTGAATGAGCAGTTCTTC TRBJ2-1 TRBD1 . TRBV28
CASSFSEIQETQYF TGTGCCAGCAGCTTTTCGGAGATCCAAGAGACCCAGTACTTC TRBJ2-5 . . TRBV7-9
CASSLGLAGGISYEQYF TGTGCCAGCAGTTTGGGACTAGCGGGAGGGATCTCCTACGAGCAGTACTTC TRBJ2-7 TRBD2 . TRBV28
CASSGTGWETQYF TGTGCCAGCAGCGGAACAGGGTGGGAGACCCAGTACTTC TRBJ2-5 . once TRBV9
CASSQVGKGTGAYNEQFF TGTGCCAGCAGCCAAGTGGGGAAAGGGACTGGGGCCTACAATGAGCAGTTCTTC TRBJ2-1 . . TRBV3-1/TRBV3-2
CASSYTQINSNQPQHF TGTGCCAGCAGTTACACACAGATAAATAGCAATCAGCCCCAGCATTTT TRBJ1-5 . . TRBV6-6
CASSPWTGMNTEAFF TGTGCCAGCAGTCCTTGGACAGGGATGAACACTGAAGCTTTCTTT TRBJ1-1 TRBD1 few TRBV6-5
CSVRAYTGELFF TGCAGCGTGCGGGCCTATACCGGGGAGCTGTTTTTT TRBJ2-2 . . TRBV29-1
CASSLIREQFF TGTGCCAGCAGTTTAATTCGTGAGCAGTTCTTC TRBJ2-1 . . TRBV28
CATSDLAGAHNEQFF TGTGCCACCAGTGATTTAGCGGGAGCTCACAATGAGCAGTTCTTC TRBJ2-1 TRBD2 . TRBV24-1
CASTPREQSLNEQFF TGCGCCAGCACCCCACGGGAACAGTCATTGAATGAGCAGTTCTTC TRBJ2-1 . . TRBV5-1
CASSPRGREAFF TGTGCCAGCAGTCCCCGGGGTCGTGAAGCTTTCTTT TRBJ1-1 . . TRBV6-2/TRBV6-3
CASSKEQSSGSYKVEQFF TGTGCCAGCAGCAAAGAACAGTCTAGCGGCTCATACAAGGTTGAGCAGTTCTTC TRBJ2-1 . . TRBV21-1
CASSQFPRDSFAEAFF TGCGCCAGCAGCCAATTTCCCCGCGACAGTTTTGCTGAAGCTTTCTTT TRBJ1-1 . . TRBV4-1
CASSDRTGGPGHEQFF TGTGCCAGCAGCGATAGGACGGGAGGGCCGGGCCATGAGCAGTTCTTC TRBJ2-1 TRBD2 . TRBV9
CASSLAGRGRSYEQYF TGTGCCAGCAGCTTAGCCGGCAGGGGTCGCTCCTACGAGCAGTACTTC TRBJ2-7 . once TRBV7-8
CSVEIGQGNYGYTF TGCAGCGTTGAGATTGGACAGGGTAACTATGGCTACACCTTC TRBJ1-2 TRBD1 . TRBV29-1
CASSALAGWNTGELFF TGTGCCAGCAGCGCCCTAGCGGGATGGAACACCGGGGAGCTGTTTTTT TRBJ2-2 TRBD2 . TRBV9
CASSQEWAATRKPQHF TGCGCCAGCAGCCAAGAGTGGGCCGCCACAAGGAAGCCCCAGCATTTT TRBJ1-5 . . TRBV4-1
CATGGTGRTGELFF TGTGCCACCGGGGGGACAGGGAGAACCGGGGAGCTGTTTTTT TRBJ2-2 TRBD1 . TRBV24-1
CATSDSDSGEVGTGELFF TGTGCCACCAGTGATAGTGATAGCGGGGAGGTTGGAACCGGGGAGCTGTTTTTT TRBJ2-2 TRBD2 . TRBV24-1
CASSLGLADATDTQYF TGTGCCAGCAGCTTAGGACTAGCGGACGCCACAGATACGCAGTATTTT TRBJ2-3 TRBD2 . TRBV7-9
CASSLIRGPGQGDEKLFF TGTGCCAGCTCATTAATTAGGGGACCGGGACAGGGCGACGAAAAACTGTTTTTT TRBJ1-4 TRBD1 . TRBV18
CASSMGLAGNSYNEQFF TGTGCCAGTAGTATGGGGCTAGCGGGAAACTCCTACAATGAGCAGTTCTTC TRBJ2-1 TRBD2 . TRBV19
CASSPGTGADTQYF TGTGCCAGCAGCCCCGGGACAGGGGCGGATACGCAGTATTTT TRBJ2-3 TRBD1 . TRBV7-3
CASSLGMAGVHTEAFF TGTGCCAGCAGCTTAGGGATGGCAGGGGTCCACACTGAAGCTTTCTTT TRBJ1-1 . . TRBV7-2
CASSLAPSGRSSLRQETQYF TGCGCCAGCAGCTTGGCCCCTAGCGGGAGGTCGTCTCTGAGGCAAGAGACCCAGTACTTC TRBJ2-5 TRBD2 . TRBV5-1
CAWHGLAGQTQYF TGTGCCTGGCATGGACTAGCGGGTCAGACCCAGTACTTC TRBJ2-5 TRBD2 . TRBV30
CASSLGLAQETQYF TGTGCCAGCAGCCTGGGACTAGCGCAAGAGACCCAGTACTTC TRBJ2-5 TRBD2 . TRBV7-6
CASSPGTAQETQYF TGTGCCAGCTCACCCGGGACAGCACAAGAGACCCAGTACTTC TRBJ2-5 TRBD1 . TRBV18
CASSETRGSAQYF TGCGCCAGCAGTGAGACGCGCGGGAGTGCGCAGTATTTT TRBJ2-3 TRBD2 . TRBV10-1
CASSQSRSLWETQYF TGTGCCAGCAGCCAAAGCCGGTCTCTTTGGGAGACCCAGTACTTC TRBJ2-5 . . TRBV14
CASSYGRVGYTDTQYF TGTGCCAGCAGTTACGGCCGGGTCGGATACACAGATACGCAGTATTTT TRBJ2-3 . once TRBV6-6
CASSVLAAQETQYF TGTGCCAGCAGCGTATTAGCGGCACAAGAGACCCAGTACTTC TRBJ2-5 . . TRBV9
CSVSAGTGELFF TGCAGCGTTAGCGCCGGCACCGGGGAGCTGTTTTTT TRBJ2-2 . . TRBV29-1
CASLTSGTGDTQYF TGTGCCAGCTTGACTAGCGGGACGGGAGATACGCAGTATTTT TRBJ2-3 TRBD2 . TRBV28
CASSLGGAGNEKLFF TGTGCCAGCAGTTTGGGGGGGGCGGGTAATGAAAAACTGTTTTTT TRBJ1-4 . . TRBV28